This T cell receptor beta chain was captured by sequencing in a study of T cell repertoires in cytomegalovirus infection. About the study: Public TCR beta signature analysis indicated the presence of both CMV infection and matching HLA type.

About this clonotype: Antigen unknown.

One entry per CDR3 protein results from TCRdb running MiXCR on the reads. The data show tens of thousands of distinct CDR3 sequences, about 24% seen once. V was trimmed by 1 base and J by 4 bases, leaving 14 bases between them. The V gene's germline CDR1 is SGHRS and CDR2 YFSETQ. The CDR3 runs to 15 residues. The chain employs TRBV5-1 and TRBJ1-1; tentative D call: TRBD1 (6 bases). This clonotype originated in a human donor in good health (CMV status not recorded). Some clones in this sample may be carry-over from other donors' samples. Sequences were derived from CD8+ T cells from cultured PBMCs, sampled from culture after CMV antigen stimulation. The CDR3 nucleotides are TGCGCCAGCAGCTTGTGGGGGGGCTCGGGCACTGAAGCTTTCTTT. Translating gives CASSLWGGSGTEAFF.